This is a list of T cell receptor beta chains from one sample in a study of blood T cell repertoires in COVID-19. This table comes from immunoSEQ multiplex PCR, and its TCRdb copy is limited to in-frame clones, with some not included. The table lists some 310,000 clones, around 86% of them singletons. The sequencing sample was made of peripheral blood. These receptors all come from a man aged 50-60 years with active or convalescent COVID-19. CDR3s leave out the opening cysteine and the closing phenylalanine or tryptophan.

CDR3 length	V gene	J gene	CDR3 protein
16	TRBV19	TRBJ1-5	ASSTGTGIHDGNQPQH
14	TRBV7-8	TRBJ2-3	ASSLGTSRGTDTQY
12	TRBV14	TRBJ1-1	ASSLSAGPTEAF
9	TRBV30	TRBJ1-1	AWSGQTEAF
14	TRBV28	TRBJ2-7	ASSFTYRGLSYEQY
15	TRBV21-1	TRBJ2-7	ASSKGWGLVDGCEQY
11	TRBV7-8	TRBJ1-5	ASSLIPGQPQH
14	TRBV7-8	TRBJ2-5	ASSLGRTSGQETQY
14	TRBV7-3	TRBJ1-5	ASSSPRGRPHQPQH
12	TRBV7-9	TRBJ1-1	ASCCGTGSAEAF
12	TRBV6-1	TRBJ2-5	ASSEDRLQETQY
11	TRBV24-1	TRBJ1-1	ATRTGSGTEAF
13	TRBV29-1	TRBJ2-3	SVEDWVQGTDTQY
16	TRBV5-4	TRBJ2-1	ASSLVYSGGGRDNEQF
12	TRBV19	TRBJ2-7	ASSIGPRSYEQY
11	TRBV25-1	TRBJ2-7	ASSDGQTYEQY
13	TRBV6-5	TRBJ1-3	ASSYQPSQGNTIY
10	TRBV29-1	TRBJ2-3	SVEEGADTQY
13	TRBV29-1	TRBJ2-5	SASGGQGAEETQY
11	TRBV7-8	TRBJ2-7	ASSWTGDREQY
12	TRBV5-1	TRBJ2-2	ASSPLAVAGELF
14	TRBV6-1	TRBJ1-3	ASSVTPHSSGNTIY
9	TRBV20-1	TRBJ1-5	SARGLQPQH
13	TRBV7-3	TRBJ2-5	ASSGGRDRQETQY
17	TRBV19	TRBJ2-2	ASSPGTGGVVRGTGELF
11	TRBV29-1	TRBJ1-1	SVERTANTEAF
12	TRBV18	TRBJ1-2	ASSPRDRGYGYT
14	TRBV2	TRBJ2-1	ASSEMRTSGINEQF
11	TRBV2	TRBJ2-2	ASSDRGAGELF
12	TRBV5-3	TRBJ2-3	ATKESSVTDTQY
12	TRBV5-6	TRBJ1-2	ASSLEGPFYGYT
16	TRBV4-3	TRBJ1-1	ASSHSTGGAFSGTEAF
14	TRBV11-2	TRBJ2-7	ASSLPRGLVKYEQY
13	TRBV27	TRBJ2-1	ASSRDSSSYNEQF
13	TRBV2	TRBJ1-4	ASSEITGGNEKLF
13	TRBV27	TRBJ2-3	ASSFQAGITDTQY
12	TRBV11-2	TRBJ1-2	ASSSPTGNYGYT
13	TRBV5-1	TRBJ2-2	ASSLVAVNTGELF
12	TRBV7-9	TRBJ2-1	ASSVKGGLGEQF
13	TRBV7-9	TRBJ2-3	ASSRGTGETDTQY
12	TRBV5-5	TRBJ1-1	ASSLGQVRTEAF
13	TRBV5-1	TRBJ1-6	ASSLESSYNSPLH
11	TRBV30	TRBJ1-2	AWSVGQNYGYT
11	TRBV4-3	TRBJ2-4	ASSPHRENIQY
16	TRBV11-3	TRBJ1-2	ASSLETDRVTQNYGYT
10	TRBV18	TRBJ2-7	ASSPDRAEQY
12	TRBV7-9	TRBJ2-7	ASSQGGEYYEQY
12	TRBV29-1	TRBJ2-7	SAKTSGLSGEQY
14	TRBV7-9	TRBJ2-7	ASSLLGSGPSYEQY
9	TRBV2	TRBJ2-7	ASSETGPGG
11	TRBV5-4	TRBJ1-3	ASSLQGGNTIY
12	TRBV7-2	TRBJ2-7	ASSFSGGALEQY
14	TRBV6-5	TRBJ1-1	ASSYSPTGRNTEAF
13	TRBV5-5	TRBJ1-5	ASSLASRGVQPQH